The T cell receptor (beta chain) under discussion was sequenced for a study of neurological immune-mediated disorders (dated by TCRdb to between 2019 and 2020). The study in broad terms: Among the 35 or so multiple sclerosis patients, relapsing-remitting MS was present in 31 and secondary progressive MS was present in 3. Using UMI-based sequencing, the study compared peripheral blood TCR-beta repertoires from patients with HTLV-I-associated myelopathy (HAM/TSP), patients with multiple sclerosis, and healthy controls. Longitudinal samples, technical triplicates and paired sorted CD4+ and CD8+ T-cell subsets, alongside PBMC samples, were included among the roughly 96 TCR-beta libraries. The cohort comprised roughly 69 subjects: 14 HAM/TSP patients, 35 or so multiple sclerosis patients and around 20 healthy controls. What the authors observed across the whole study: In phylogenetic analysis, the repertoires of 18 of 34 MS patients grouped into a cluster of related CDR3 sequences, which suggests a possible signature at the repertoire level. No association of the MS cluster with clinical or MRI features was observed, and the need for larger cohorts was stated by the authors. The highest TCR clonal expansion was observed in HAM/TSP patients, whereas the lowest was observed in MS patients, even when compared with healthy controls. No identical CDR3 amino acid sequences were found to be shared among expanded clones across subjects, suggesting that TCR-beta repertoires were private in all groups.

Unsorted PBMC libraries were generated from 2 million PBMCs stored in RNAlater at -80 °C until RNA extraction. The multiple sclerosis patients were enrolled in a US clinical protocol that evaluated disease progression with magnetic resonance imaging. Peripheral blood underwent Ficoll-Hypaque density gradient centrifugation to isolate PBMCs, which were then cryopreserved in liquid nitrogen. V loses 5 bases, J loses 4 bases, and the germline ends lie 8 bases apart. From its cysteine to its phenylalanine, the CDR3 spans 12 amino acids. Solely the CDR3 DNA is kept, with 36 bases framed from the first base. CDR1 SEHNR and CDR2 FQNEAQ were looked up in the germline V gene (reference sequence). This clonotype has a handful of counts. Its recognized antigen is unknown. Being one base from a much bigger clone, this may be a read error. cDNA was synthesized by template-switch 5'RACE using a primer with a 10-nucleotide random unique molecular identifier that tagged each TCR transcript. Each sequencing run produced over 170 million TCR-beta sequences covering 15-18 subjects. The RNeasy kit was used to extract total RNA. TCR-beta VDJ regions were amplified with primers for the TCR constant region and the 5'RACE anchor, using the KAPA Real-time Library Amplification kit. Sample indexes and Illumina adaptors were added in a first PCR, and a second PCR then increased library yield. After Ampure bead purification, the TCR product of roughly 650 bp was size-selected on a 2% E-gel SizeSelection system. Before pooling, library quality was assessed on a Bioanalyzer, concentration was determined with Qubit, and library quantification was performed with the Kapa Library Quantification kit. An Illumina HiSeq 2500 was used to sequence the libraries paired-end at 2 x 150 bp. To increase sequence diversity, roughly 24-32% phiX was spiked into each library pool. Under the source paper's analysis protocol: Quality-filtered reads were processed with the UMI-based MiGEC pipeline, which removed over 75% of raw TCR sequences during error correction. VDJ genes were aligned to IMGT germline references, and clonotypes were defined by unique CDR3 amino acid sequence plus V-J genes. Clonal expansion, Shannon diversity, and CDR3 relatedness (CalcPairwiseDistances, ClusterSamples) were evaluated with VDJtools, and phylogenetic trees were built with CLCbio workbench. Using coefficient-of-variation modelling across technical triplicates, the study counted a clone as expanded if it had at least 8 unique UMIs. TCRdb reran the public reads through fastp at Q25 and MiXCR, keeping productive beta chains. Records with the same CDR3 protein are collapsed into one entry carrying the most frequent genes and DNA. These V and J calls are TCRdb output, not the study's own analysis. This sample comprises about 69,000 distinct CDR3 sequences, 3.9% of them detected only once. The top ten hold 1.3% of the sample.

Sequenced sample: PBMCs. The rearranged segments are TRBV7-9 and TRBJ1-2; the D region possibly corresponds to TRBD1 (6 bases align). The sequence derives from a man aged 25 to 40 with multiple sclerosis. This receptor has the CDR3 CASSKDSYGYTF. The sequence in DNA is TGTGCCAGCAGCAAGGACAGCTATGGCTACACCTTC.